This TCR beta chain was recorded in a study of regulatory T cells in long-lasting Graves disease. Indicated time point: newly diagnosed GD, antithyroid drugs for less than 3 months. Researchers made the TCR library from RNA that was extracted from PBMCs. The germline V gene has CDR1 MNHEY and CDR2 SMNVEV (reference sequence). V lost 5 bases, J lost 4 bases, and 16 bases stayed unmatched. CDR3 length equals 18 residues. CDR3-region Arm-PCR and iRepertoire HTBI primers produced the TCR beta libraries. MiXCR, applied by TCRdb to the multiplex PCR reads, yields one record per CDR3 protein. The profile shows about 430,000 distinct CDR3 sequences, over 14% of them singletons. These records were also assigned to another study, of T cells in Graves' hyperthyroidism and ophthalmopathy. That study reports: Researchers barred patients who had uncontrolled infection, other autoimmune disease, pregnancy or lactation. The HTBI primer set served for first-round RT-PCR of the TCR CDR3.

This clonotype was obtained from a woman in her forties with Graves disease. Source: peripheral blood mononuclear cells (PBMCs), taken at new diagnosis, from a patient treated with antithyroid drugs. The chain recombines TRBV27 with TRBJ2-5; TRBD2 matches 10 bases. The CDR3 is CASSPNMMLAGVVETQYF. The CDR3 nucleotides are TGTGCCAGCAGTCCCAACATGATGCTAGCGGGAGTAGTAGAGACCCAGTACTTC.